This T cell receptor (beta chain) is from a study of blood T cell repertoires in COVID-19. Study overall: Researchers got acute and convalescent COVID-19 samples from the United States, Italy and Spain.

Generated by immunoSEQ multiplex PCR, the TCRdb table keeps only in-frame clones and is missing some. In the table there are roughly 43,000 clones, about nine tenths of which are singletons. CDR1 is SNHLY, CDR2 FYNNEI, per germline. This CDR3 comprises 16 residues. Unmatched junction bases numbered 6, after V lost 2 bases and J lost 0 bases. The sample taken for sequencing was peripheral blood. The TCR originated in a man aged 60 to 69 with active COVID-19. The chain combines TRBV2 with TRBJ1-1; 7 nucleotides line up with TRBD1. The CDR3 nucleotides read TGTGCCAGCAGTGAAAGGGGGCTAAGGGTGAACACTGAAGCTTTCTTT. Amino acids: CASSERGLRVNTEAFF.